This T cell receptor (beta chain) is drawn from a study of spatial heterogeneity in lung cancer (dated by TCRdb to about 2019). Background on the whole study: Beta-chain transcripts were consistently detected in greater numbers than alpha-chain transcripts, which likely reflects a higher abundance of beta-chain transcripts. Both alpha and beta chains were TCR-sequenced in approximately 200 tumor regions, some 64 matched nontumor lung samples and around 50 PBMC samples obtained at surgery. The study quantitatively compared TCR alpha and beta repertoires across multiple tumor regions, matched nontumor lung and blood in non-small cell lung cancer. In the raw uncorrected reads, each unique combination of TCR and UMI appeared on average more than ten times. Nonsynonymous mutation counts, determined by whole-exome sequencing of tumor tissue, were related to TCR repertoire features.

The sample holds many counts of this clonotype. It lacks a known antigen. No per-base quality is available; no much larger clone lies one base away. Receptors were amplified or captured by 5' RACE. Sequencing relied on a NextSeq 500. The TCR library protocol attached a unique molecular identifier to each TCR cDNA molecule to allow correction of PCR and sequencing errors. The authors' analysis ran thus. TCR identification, UMI-based error correction and CDR3 extraction were all carried out with Decombinator tools. Expanded TCRs were defined as those above a frequency of 2 per 1,000, corresponding to the top 1% of the tumor frequency distribution. Renyi diversity was calculated using the R vegan package after each repertoire was subsampled 100 times to 5,000 TCRs. CDR3 similarity networks were built from amino acid triplet string-kernel similarity, connecting CDR3s with pairwise similarity above 0.82. TCRdb passed the public sequencing reads through fastp at Q25 and MiXCR, retaining productive beta sequences. Rows with one shared CDR3 protein collapse into an entry with the most common genes and DNA. TCRdb's processing, not the authors', yielded these V and J calls. The sample profile shows tens of thousands of distinct CDR3 sequences; 5.2% of them were found once. The ten top clones hold 29% of the sample.

The study at large found these results: Additional single-cell paired TCR alpha and beta sequencing was considered necessary to confirm, at a functional level, the hypothesis that regional TCRs recognize regional mutations. Ubiquitous expanded tumor TCRs were detected in blood more often at tumor resection than at routine follow-up.

In the paper's terms, the time point label means: sample taken at primary tumor resection. For TCR sequencing, whole RNA was extracted from tumor and nontumor lung tissue, or from cryopreserved PBMC samples, and no cell sorting was done. Samples were obtained from over 70 patients with early-stage, untreated non-small cell lung cancer from the lung TRACERx cohort. Patients were selected for TCR sequencing only if sufficient RNA was available from at least two tumor regions. The sequence was collected from a female donor with early-stage non-small cell lung cancer. This specimen consisted of PBMCs, obtained at surgery.

The CDR3 reads as follows: CASNYGASGYNEQFF. The sequenced DNA is TGTGCCAGCAACTATGGGGCTAGCGGATACAATGAGCAGTTCTTC. The sequence is built from TRBV28 and TRBJ2-1, with 7 middle bases fitting TRBD2. CDR1 and CDR2 are read off the germline V gene as MDHEN and SYDVKM. Trimmed from V: 7 bases; trimmed from J: 4 bases; junction bases lacking a gene match: 10. The CDR3 holds 15 amino acids from the cysteine to the phenylalanine. Left in the record is the CDR3 DNA by itself, 45 bases read in frame from the first base.